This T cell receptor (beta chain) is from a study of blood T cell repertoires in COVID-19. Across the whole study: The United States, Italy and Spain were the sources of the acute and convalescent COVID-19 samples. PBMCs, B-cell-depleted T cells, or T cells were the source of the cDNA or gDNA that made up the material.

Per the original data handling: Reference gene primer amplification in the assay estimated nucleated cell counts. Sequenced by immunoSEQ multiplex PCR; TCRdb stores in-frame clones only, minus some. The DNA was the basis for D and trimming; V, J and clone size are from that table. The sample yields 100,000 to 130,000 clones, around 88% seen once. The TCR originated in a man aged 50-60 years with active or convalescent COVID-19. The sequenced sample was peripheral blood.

This CDR3 is CASSSDGTSEETQYF. The CDR3 DNA sequence: TGCGCCAGCAGCTCGGACGGGACTAGTGAAGAGACCCAGTACTTC. The V and J genes are TRBV5-1 and TRBJ2-5, with 8 bases fitting TRBD2. Germline CDR1 reads SGHRS; CDR2 reads YFSETQ. The CDR3 has 15 amino acids. The J segment lost 3 bases and the V segment lost 3 bases, leaving 7 bases of the junction unmatched.